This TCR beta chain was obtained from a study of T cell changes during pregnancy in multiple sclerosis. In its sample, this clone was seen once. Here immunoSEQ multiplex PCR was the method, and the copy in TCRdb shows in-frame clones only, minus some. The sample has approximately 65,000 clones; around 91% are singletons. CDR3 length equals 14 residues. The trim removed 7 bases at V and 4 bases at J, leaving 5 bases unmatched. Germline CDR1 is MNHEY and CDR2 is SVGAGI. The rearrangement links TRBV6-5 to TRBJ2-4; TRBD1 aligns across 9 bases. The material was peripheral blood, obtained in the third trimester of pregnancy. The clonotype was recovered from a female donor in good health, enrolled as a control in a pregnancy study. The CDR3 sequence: CASTQTGGKNIQYF. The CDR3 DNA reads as TGTGCCAGCACCCAGACAGGGGGAAAAAACATTCAGTACTTC.